These 24 T cell receptor beta chains were all obtained from the same sample, sequenced in a study of T cells in Graves' hyperthyroidism and ophthalmopathy. The TCR beta CDR3 regions underwent amplification using RNA transcripts as the source. In the first-round RT-PCR of the TCR CDR3, the HTBI primer set was used. TCRdb redid the calling of the multiplex PCR reads with MiXCR, one entry per CDR3 protein. Of approximately 700,000 distinct CDR3 sequences in the sample, less than 45% were seen once. Material: peripheral blood or thyroid tissue (not recorded which). These TCRs come from an adult man with Graves' disease, either hyperthyroidism or ophthalmopathy (not recorded which).

A single count supports this clonotype. CDR3 residues: CAITSAHSYEQYF. In DNA, the CDR3 is TGTGCCATCACTAGCGCCCACTCCTACGAGCAGTACTTC. The chain recombines TRBV10-3 with TRBJ2-7; a weak D match, TRBD2 (6 bases). Trimming pared 7 bases from V and 0 bases from J, leaving 10 bases between. This CDR3 region has 13 residues. The germline CDR1 and CDR2 sequences are ENHRY and SYGVKD.

V gene TRBV24-1 combines with J gene TRBJ2-7; 9 bases agree with TRBD2. CDR1 KGHDR and CDR2 SFDVKD come from the germline V gene. CDR3 length: 13 residues. J was trimmed by 5 bases and V by 11 bases; bases with no gene match: 9. CDR3 coding DNA: TGTGCCAGCAGCCGAGAGCGGGGGGACGAGCAGTACTTC. This codes for CASSRERGDEQYF.

The rearrangement links TRBV7-9 to TRBJ1-2; D is unclear. This CDR3 contains 13 residues. V lost 3 bases to trimming and J lost 4 bases, with 9 bases between them. Germline V lookup: CDR1 SEHNR, CDR2 FQNEAQ (reference sequence). Written as DNA, the CDR3 is TGTGCCAGCAGCTTTGGGGATTCCTATGGCTACACCTTC. This gives the protein CASSFGDSYGYTF.

The rearrangement links TRBV12-3 or TRBV12-4 to TRBJ1-2, with D possibly being TRBD1 (5 bases). The CDR3 runs to 13 residues. Between the trimmed V and J ends, which lost 2 bases and 8 bases, there was a span of 12 bases. The CDR3 sequence: CASSLLGEDGYTF. The CDR3 DNA is TGTGCCAGCAGTTTATTGGGGGAGGACGGCTACACCTTC.

This clonotype came up once. The chain is built from TRBV2 and TRBJ1-2; 12 nucleotides align to TRBD1. Germline V gene sequence: CDR1 SNHLY, CDR2 FYNNEI. This CDR3 is built from 14 residues. Losses at the gene ends were 11 bases for V and 4 bases for J; bases not matched to a gene: 8. The CDR3 protein is CACSGQGARYGYTF. The CDR3 nucleotides read TGTGCCTGCTCGGGACAGGGGGCGCGCTATGGCTACACCTTC.

The chain is built from TRBV19 and TRBJ1-4, with 7 bases identical to TRBD1. CDR1 and CDR2 (germline): LNHDA, SQIVND (reference sequence). The CDR3 totals 16 residues. J lost 5 bases, V lost 4 bases, and 10 bases had no gene match. The CDR3 region is CASSTGQSGTNEKLFF. DNA of the CDR3: TGTGCCAGTAGTACGGGACAGTCGGGCACAAATGAAAAACTGTTTTTT.

This clonotype was seen repeatedly, ten times or more. The chain recombines TRBV9 with TRBJ1-5; D remains ambiguous. This CDR3 comprises 12 residues. Germline loops: CDR1 SGDLS, CDR2 YYNGEE. Trimming left V 4 bases short and J 10 bases short, with 12 bases between. DNA of the CDR3: TGTGCCAGCAGCTCCAAAGACCGACCCCAGCATTTT. Protein product: CASSSKDRPQHF.

The chain couples TRBV20-1 to TRBJ1-1; no reliable D call. Germline values: CDR1 DFQATT, CDR2 SNEGSKA (reference sequence). Trimming cost V 0 bases and J 6 bases, with 14 bases left between them. CDR3 length: 14 amino acids. The chain's CDR3 is CSARDLSEGSEAFF. In DNA form, the CDR3 reads TGCAGTGCTAGAGATCTATCCGAAGGCTCTGAAGCTTTCTTT.

The chain combines TRBV29-1 with TRBJ1-1; 8 bases are a match to TRBD1. This CDR3 has 17 amino acids. Per germline, CDR1 SQVTM and CDR2 ANQGSEA. Trimming removed 1 base from V and 4 bases from J; junction bases left unmatched: 14. CDR3 protein: CSVEGDRDRWEGTEAFF. Here the CDR3 DNA reads TGCAGCGTTGAAGGAGACCGGGACAGGTGGGAAGGCACTGAAGCTTTCTTT.

At least ten counts were recorded for this clonotype. The chain links TRBV15 to TRBJ1-1; possibly TRBD1 for D (5 bases). Trimming took 0 bases from V and 4 from J, leaving 12 bases between them. Germline loops: CDR1 LNHNV, CDR2 YYDKDF (reference sequence). The CDR3 covers 15 residues. The CDR3 bases are TGTGCCACCAGCAGAGAGATGCGGGGGACCACTGAAGCTTTCTTT. Residues: CATSREMRGTTEAFF.

This clonotype was counted between two and nine times. The chain couples TRBV7-2 to TRBJ2-7; 8 positions match TRBD1. Germline V gene data show CDR1 as SGHTA and CDR2 as FQGNSA. This CDR3 comprises 17 residues. V dropped 1 base and J dropped 5; count of bases not matched to a gene: 13. CDR3 DNA: TGTGCCAGCAGCTTAGTTCTTCCTAGGGACAGGCGACACGAGCAGTACTTC. As protein: CASSLVLPRDRRHEQYF.

The chain has TRBV12-3 or TRBV12-4 and TRBJ1-4; no firm D call. The CDR3 runs 15 residues. Trimming removed 6 bases at V and 2 bases at J, with 13 bases between. CDR3 DNA sequence: TGTGCCAGCAGCCTAGATTTTGGTACTAATGAAAAACTGTTTTTT. It yields the protein CASSLDFGTNEKLFF.

The V gene is TRBV11-1, the J gene TRBJ1-1, with a possible D match to TRBD1 (5 bases). V was pared by 3 bases and J by 5 bases, with 10 bases between. Germline V gene lookup returns CDR1 SGHAT and CDR2 FQDESV (reference sequence). This CDR3 is built from 13 residues. CDR3 nucleotides: TGTGCCAGCAGCTTGTTAGGGGAGACTGAAGCTTTCTTT. Translating it yields CASSLLGETEAFF.

This clonotype was detected only once. The chain combines TRBV7-8 with TRBJ1-6; no clear D gene. V was cut by 5 bases and J by 6 bases, with 11 bases left in between. Looked up from germline, CDR1 is SGHVS and CDR2 is FQNEAQ. The CDR3 runs to 14 residues. Here the CDR3 reads CASSRLKANSPLHF. CDR3 DNA: TGTGCCAGCAGCCGATTGAAAGCTAATTCACCCCTCCACTTT.

The count of this clonotype is one. The chain has TRBV20-1 and TRBJ2-7; TRBD1 matches 8 bases. Unmatched junction bases numbered 3, after V lost 3 bases and J lost 2 bases. Germline-derived CDR1 and CDR2 are DFQATT and SNEGSKA (reference sequence). The CDR3 is made up of 13 amino acids. The CDR3 DNA is TGCAGTGCTAGTGGGACAGGTCCCTACGAGCAGTACTTC. Amino acids: CSASGTGPYEQYF.

This clonotype was counted only a few times. The chain combines TRBV7-9 with TRBJ2-2; TRBD2 might be the D (6 bases). The CDR3 totals 16 residues. Germline values: CDR1 SEHNR, CDR2 FQNEAQ (reference sequence). Trimming shortened V by 2 bases and J by 1 base, and 11 bases separated the two germline ends. The CDR3 reads CASSLRQAGNTGELFF. The CDR3 DNA reads as TGTGCCAGCAGCTTACGACAAGCGGGGAACACCGGGGAGCTGTTTTTT.

The chain joins TRBV25-1 to TRBJ1-2; D unclear. CDR1 and CDR2 from the germline V gene are MGHDK and SYGVNS. The CDR3 sequence is 12 residues long. The V and J ends lost 8 bases and 6 bases respectively, with 13 bases between them. The DNA for the CDR3 is TGTGCCAGCGTTCGGTGGGGAAATGGCTACACCTTC. Translating gives CASVRWGNGYTF.

This clonotype came up a few times. The V and J genes are TRBV19 and TRBJ1-3; D is undetermined. In germline, CDR1 is LNHDA, CDR2 SQIVND (reference sequence). CDR3 length: 13 amino acids. Trimming removed 5 bases at V and 2 bases at J, with 7 bases between. The DNA of the CDR3 is TGTGCCAGTAGTGCCGAAACTGGAAACACCATATATTTT. Its translation: CASSAETGNTIYF.

Only a few counts were recorded for this clonotype. This chain links TRBV6-5 with TRBJ2-7, with 7 bases lining up with TRBD1. The V segment lost 5 bases and the J segment 0 bases; nucleotides outside the gene matches: 7. Germline loops: CDR1 MNHEY, CDR2 SVGAGI. This CDR3 has 15 residues. CDR3 nucleotide sequence: TGTGCCAGCAGTCCGACAGGGCATCGCTCCTACGAGCAGTACTTC. Translating gives CASSPTGHRSYEQYF.

The rearrangement joins TRBV15 to TRBJ1-5; 7 bases align to TRBD1. Trimming took 5 bases from V and 0 from J; bases not matched to a gene: 16. CDR3 length: 19 amino acids. The germline gives CDR1 LNHNV, CDR2 YYDKDF (reference sequence). CDR3 in DNA: TGTGCCACCAGCCGGGGACCACCGACAGGGCCCTATAGCAATCAGCCCCAGCATTTT. Protein product: CATSRGPPTGPYSNQPQHF.

This chain uses TRBV6-4 with TRBJ2-6, with a tentative D call TRBD1 (5 bases). Per the germline V gene, CDR1 is MRHNA and CDR2 is SNTAGT. Deletions cut 2 bases from V and 4 bases from J, with 6 bases between. This CDR3 contains 14 residues. CDR3 residues: CASSDRGGANVLTF. Here the CDR3 DNA reads TGTGCCAGCAGTGACAGGGGCGGGGCCAACGTCCTGACTTTC.

This chain's CDR3 is CASSYLGADYGYTF. CDR3 nucleotide sequence: TGTGCCAGCAGTTACCTCGGGGCAGACTATGGCTACACCTTC. The J gene is TRBJ1-2, the V gene TRBV6-6; tentatively, D is TRBD1 (5 bases). V was cut by 2 bases and J by 3 bases, with 10 bases left in between. The CDR3 runs to 14 residues. In germline, CDR1 is MNHNY, CDR2 SVGAGI (reference sequence).

This clonotype has more than one count but fewer than ten. The J gene is TRBJ1-3, the V gene TRBV6-6; D is perhaps TRBD1 (5 bases). CDR1 and CDR2 (germline): MNHNY, SVGAGI (reference sequence). This CDR3 comprises 13 residues. Trimming cost V 5 bases and J 7 bases, with 12 bases left between them. The CDR3 nucleotides read TGTGCCAGCAGTCCGGGACGGTCCAACACCATATATTTT. Translation: CASSPGRSNTIYF.

This clonotype was recorded many times. This rearrangement joins TRBV9 to TRBJ2-7; TRBD2 agrees at 10 bases. The CDR3 extends over 16 amino acids. Germline lookup yields CDR1 SGDLS and CDR2 YYNGEE. J lost 0 bases, V lost 0 bases, and 3 bases had no gene match. CDR3 coding DNA: TGTGCCAGCAGCGTAGGAGGGACTAGCGACTCCTACGAGCAGTACTTC. This sequence encodes CASSVGGTSDSYEQYF.